The 30 T cell receptor beta chains given below trace back to one sample, sequenced in a study of Ad26.COV2.S vaccination and SARS-CoV-2 variants. TCRdb's table, derived via immunoSEQ multiplex PCR, lists solely in-frame clones and lacks some. The profile shows 300,000 to 400,000 clones, about 88% of them singletons. Treatment defined: about 20 received Ad26.COV2.S at low or high dose, single or two shots; 5 received placebo; per-sample allocation not given. All samples were drawn on day 63, counting from the first vaccine or placebo injection. This sample comprised peripheral blood, obtained in a trial of Ad26.COV2.S vaccine versus placebo. The receptor source for this set is a person aged 18 to 59 who received the Ad26.COV2.S COVID-19 vaccine or a placebo.

The J gene is TRBJ1-1, the V gene TRBV19; 8 nucleotides align to TRBD1. Germline V gives CDR1 LNHDA, CDR2 SQIVND (reference sequence). This CDR3 region has 14 residues. V lost 3 bases, J lost 4 bases, and 4 bases stayed unmatched. This CDR3 reads CASSMGQVGTEAFF. The CDR3 DNA reads as TGTGCCAGTAGTATGGGACAGGTTGGCACTGAAGCTTTCTTT.

V is TRBV5-4 and J is TRBJ2-3; 11 bases are shared with TRBD2. Germline V gives CDR1 SGHNT, CDR2 YYREEE (reference sequence). CDR3 length: 16 amino acids. The V gene end was trimmed by 2 bases and the J gene end by 0 bases; junction bases not matched to a gene: 2. The CDR3 bases are TGTGCCAGCAGCTTTCCTAGCGGGGGGAGCACAGATACGCAGTATTTT. Translation: CASSFPSGGSTDTQYF. Full variable domain (outside the CDR3, taken from reference TRBV5-4 and TRBJ2-3): ETGVTQSPTHLIKTRGQQVTLRCSSQSGHNTVSWYQQALGQGPQFIFQYYREEENGRGNFPPRFSGLQFPNYSSELNVNALELDDSALYLCASSFPSGGSTDTQYFGPGTRLTVL.

The genes are TRBV7-9 and TRBJ2-2; D remains ambiguous. Trimming took 7 bases from V and 6 from J, leaving 15 bases between them. The V gene's germline CDR1 is SEHNR and CDR2 FQNEAQ (reference sequence). The CDR3 is 14 residues long. CDR3 amino acids: CASNRDGLAGELFF. The DNA for the CDR3 is TGTGCCAGCAACCGCGACGGCCTTGCCGGGGAGCTGTTTTTT.

This clone was found once. This chain connects TRBV27 to TRBJ1-4, with 7 nucleotides matching TRBD1. The germline V gene encodes CDR1 MNHEY and CDR2 SMNVEV (reference sequence). CDR3 length: 14 residues. Trimming at V came to 3 bases and at J to 6 bases, leaving 4 bases not matched to a gene. The CDR3 protein is CASSLIRGDEKLFF. The CDR3 coding sequence is TGTGCCAGCAGTTTGATCAGGGGGGATGAAAAACTGTTTTTT.

The gene calls are TRBV27 and TRBJ1-5, with D hard to call. Germline CDR1 and CDR2: MNHEY and SMNVEV (reference sequence). The CDR3 is made up of 13 amino acids. With 4 bases removed from V and 7 bases from J, the gap between germline ends came to 11 bases. CDR3: CASSYGFDQPQHF. The CDR3 region has the DNA TGTGCCAGCAGTTATGGTTTCGACCAGCCCCAGCATTTT.

V usage is TRBV24-1 and J usage is TRBJ2-7, with TRBD1 matching 7 bases. This CDR3 region has 16 residues. Germline V gene sequence: CDR1 KGHDR, CDR2 SFDVKD. With V trimmed by 3 bases and J by 4 bases, 11 bases remained unmatched. CDR3 amino acids: CATSDTTGTDPYEQYF. CDR3 DNA: TGTGCCACCAGTGATACAACCGGGACAGACCCATACGAGCAGTACTTC.

This clone was observed a handful of times. The chain uses TRBV28 and TRBJ1-4; TRBD1 is a possible D gene (6 bases). Trimming took off 2 bases at V and 3 bases at J, with 13 bases between the two ends. CDR3 length equals 16 residues. Germline V CDR1 and CDR2: MDHEN, SYDVKM. CDR3 DNA: TGTGCCAGCAGTTTAGGGGGGGCGGGATCTAATGAAAAACTGTTTTTT. Encoded protein: CASSLGGAGSNEKLFF.

The chain combines TRBV15 with TRBJ1-1; TRBD1 might be the D (5 bases). The CDR3 sequence is 14 residues long. CDR1 is LNHNV and CDR2 is YYDKDF in the germline V gene (reference sequence). V was trimmed by 5 bases and J by 3 bases, leaving 13 bases between them. The CDR3 is CATSEGLGHTEAFF. Here the CDR3 DNA reads TGTGCCACCAGCGAGGGTCTGGGGCACACTGAAGCTTTCTTT. The whole variable domain, filled in from reference TRBV15 and TRBJ1-1, reads DAMVIQNPRYQVTQFGKPVTLSCSQTLNHNVMYWYQQKSSQAPKLLFHYYDKDFNNEADTPDNFQSRRPNTSFCFLDIRSPGLGDTAMYLCATSEGLGHTEAFFGQGTRLTVV.

This CDR3 is CASSQTWGGFTEAFF. CDR3 DNA sequence: TGTGCCAGCAGCCAAACCTGGGGAGGGTTCACTGAAGCTTTCTTT. The chain carries TRBV3-1 (or the pseudogene TRBV3-2) and TRBJ1-1; D is undetermined. The CDR3 is 15 residues long. V was trimmed by 2 bases and J by 4 bases, leaving 14 bases between them. Per the germline V gene, CDR1 is LGHDT and CDR2 is YNNKEL (reference sequence).

The rearrangement links TRBV4-1 to TRBJ1-2, with TRBD1 matching 8 bases. The CDR3 is made up of 13 amino acids. Germline loops: CDR1 MGHRA, CDR2 YSYEKL. The trim removed 5 bases at V and 7 bases at J, leaving 6 bases unmatched. CDR3 residues: CASSEDREGGYTF. The CDR3 DNA is TGCGCCAGCAGCGAGGACAGGGAGGGTGGCTACACCTTC.

The chain employs TRBV15 and TRBJ2-7, with D tentatively TRBD2 (5 bases). The germline CDR1 and CDR2 sequences are LNHNV and YYDKDF (reference sequence). The CDR3 is made up of 13 amino acids. Between the trimmed V and J ends, which lost 3 bases and 3 bases, there was a span of 9 bases. Here the CDR3 DNA reads TGTGCCACCAGCAGGACGGAGGACTACGAGCAGTACTTC. Protein product: CATSRTEDYEQYF.

This clone was recorded once. This chain joins TRBV24-1 and TRBJ2-2; D may be TRBD1 (6 bases). The CDR3 consists of 14 residues. Germline CDR1 KGHDR, CDR2 SFDVKD. Trimming pared 4 bases from V and 6 bases from J, leaving 11 bases between. DNA of the CDR3: TGTGCCACCAGTGAGTCAGGGGTTTCCGGGGAGCTGTTTTTT. This gives the protein CATSESGVSGELFF.

This clone was found once. V is TRBV30 and J is TRBJ1-6; 12 bases are shared with TRBD1. The CDR3 spans 16 residues. Unmatched junction bases numbered 8, after V lost 8 bases and J lost 3 bases. Per germline, CDR1 GTSNPN and CDR2 SVGIG (reference sequence). CDR3 sequence (DNA): TGTGCCCGAGGGACAGGGGGCACTAACTATAATTCACCCCTCCACTTT. Amino acids: CARGTGGTNYNSPLHF.

The chain has TRBV10-3 and TRBJ2-1, with 8 bases lining up with TRBD2. Germline-derived CDR1 and CDR2 are ENHRY and SYGVKD. V lost 7 bases, J lost 6 bases, and 11 bases stayed unmatched. The CDR3 is 15 amino acids. CDR3 amino acids: CAIKQTSEVLNEQFF. In DNA, the CDR3 is TGTGCCATCAAACAGACTAGCGAAGTACTCAATGAGCAGTTCTTC.

The J gene is TRBJ1-1, the V gene TRBV4-3; a weak D match, TRBD1 (5 bases). This CDR3 spans 15 amino acids. Germline assignment: CDR1 LGHNA and CDR2 YSLEER. V was shortened by 4 bases and J by 1 base, with 13 bases between the two germline ends. The CDR3 loop is CASSPGGKGNTEAFF. In DNA form, the CDR3 reads TGCGCCAGCAGCCCTGGGGGGAAGGGGAACACTGAAGCTTTCTTT.

This clone has ten or more counts. The chain has TRBV5-4 and TRBJ1-1, with TRBD1 identical over 8 bases. After removal of 4 bases from V and 6 bases from J, the junction contained 8 bases not matched to a gene. The CDR3 has 14 amino acids. CDR1 is SGHNT and CDR2 is YYREEE in the germline V gene (reference sequence). The CDR3 region has the DNA TGTGCCAGCAGCGCCAGGGGGCGTGTGTCTGAAGCTTTCTTT. It encodes CASSARGRVSEAFF.

The CDR3 here is CASRPYRDFDEKLFF. Here the CDR3 DNA reads TGTGCCAGCAGACCTTACAGGGACTTTGATGAAAAACTGTTTTTT. V gene TRBV27 combines with J gene TRBJ1-4; D is perhaps TRBD1 (6 bases). Trimming took off 6 bases at V and 6 bases at J, with 17 bases between the two ends. The CDR3 sequence is 15 residues long. CDR1 is MNHEY and CDR2 is SMNVEV in the germline V gene (reference sequence).

V and J are TRBV29-1 and TRBJ2-7; TRBD2 aligns across 13 bases. The CDR3 contains 18 residues. The germline CDR1 and CDR2 sequences are SQVTM and ANQGSEA. The V and J ends lost 5 bases and 1 base, in that order; junction bases with no gene match: 14. CDR3 sequence: CSVIKTVMTSGGSYEQYF. CDR3 DNA sequence: TGCAGCGTTATTAAGACAGTTATGACTAGCGGGGGGTCCTACGAGCAGTACTTC.

The CDR3 bases are TGTGCCAGCAGCGGAGGGGGGAGGGGTAAAGAGACCCAGTACTTC. Protein: CASSGGGRGKETQYF. The gene calls are TRBV6-5 and TRBJ2-5, with D perhaps TRBD2 (7 bases). Deletions cut 6 bases from V and 3 bases from J, with 17 bases between. The CDR3 is 15 amino acids. Germline CDR1 and CDR2: MNHEY and SVGAGI.

V usage is TRBV5-1 and J usage is TRBJ2-2; 7 bases line up with TRBD1. This CDR3 has 14 residues. CDR1 SGHRS and CDR2 YFSETQ come from the germline V gene. The V gene end was trimmed by 7 bases and the J gene end by 4 bases; junction bases not matched to a gene: 7. The CDR3, as DNA: TGCGCCAGCCGTGCAGGGGGTTTCACCGGGGAGCTGTTTTTT. Translating gives CASRAGGFTGELFF.

This clone was counted a single time. V and J are TRBV15 and TRBJ2-1, with TRBD2 matching 11 bases. The CDR3 extends over 17 amino acids. In germline, CDR1 is LNHNV, CDR2 YYDKDF (reference sequence). Trimming at V came to 3 bases and at J to 5 bases, leaving 9 bases not matched to a gene. CDR3 DNA sequence: TGTGCCACCAGCAGCCTAAAACTAGCGGGAGAAGACAATGAGCAGTTCTTC. This encodes CATSSLKLAGEDNEQFF.

The chain links TRBV27 to TRBJ2-7; D is uncertain. Trimming took off 0 bases at V and 5 bases at J, with 8 bases between the two ends. From germline, CDR1 is MNHEY and CDR2 SMNVEV (reference sequence). The CDR3 has 13 amino acids. The DNA of the CDR3 is TGTGCCAGCAGTTTATCAGAGGTGAACGAGCAGTACTTC. The encoded protein is CASSLSEVNEQYF.

The V call is TRBV18, the J call TRBJ2-2; tentatively, D is TRBD1 (6 bases). This CDR3 has 15 residues. Germline V gives CDR1 KGHSH, CDR2 LQKENI. V dropped 6 bases and J dropped 0 bases, with 11 bases sitting between them. Here the CDR3 reads CASSPDSPNTGELFF. In nucleotides, the CDR3 is TGTGCCAGCTCGCCGGACAGCCCGAACACCGGGGAGCTGTTTTTT.

V gene TRBV27 combines with J gene TRBJ2-7, with D perhaps matching TRBD2 (7 bases). Germline assignment: CDR1 MNHEY and CDR2 SMNVEV (reference sequence). Trimming shortened V by 1 base and J by 5 bases, and 12 bases separated the two germline ends. This CDR3 region has 14 residues. The CDR3 DNA reads as TGTGCCAGCAGTTTATTGGGGGGGCGGAACGAGCAGTACTTC. Encoded protein: CASSLLGGRNEQYF.

The sample holds one count of this clone. V and J are TRBV19 and TRBJ2-1; TRBD2 agrees at 8 bases. CDR3 length: 14 residues. J lost 12 bases, V lost 5 bases, and 12 bases had no gene match. Germline V gene data show CDR1 as LNHDA and CDR2 as SQIVND (reference sequence). The CDR3 sequence is CASSEGLSGVRQFF. Here the CDR3 DNA reads TGTGCCAGTAGTGAGGGGCTTAGCGGGGTGCGGCAGTTCTTC.

The sample holds one count of this clone. This chain connects TRBV7-9 to TRBJ1-2, with 10 bases aligning to TRBD1. Germline V CDR1 and CDR2: SEHNR, FQNEAQ (reference sequence). This CDR3 has 15 residues. The ends lost 4 bases at V and 6 bases at J; junction bases unmatched: 8. CDR3 DNA sequence: TGTGCCAGCAGCTCCCAAGGGGACAGGGGTAATGGCTACACCTTC. Its protein product is CASSSQGDRGNGYTF.

V gene TRBV10-2 combines with J gene TRBJ2-2; D remains ambiguous. The V gene's germline CDR1 is WSHSY and CDR2 SAAADI. The V and J ends lost 6 bases and 0 bases respectively, with 11 bases between them. This CDR3 contains 15 residues. DNA of the CDR3: TGCGCCAGCAGCCTGGCAGGTTCGAACACCGGGGAGCTGTTTTTT. It codes for CASSLAGSNTGELFF.

V usage is TRBV6-5 and J usage is TRBJ1-1, with TRBD1 matching over 9 bases. The CDR3 loop spans 16 amino acids. CDR1 MNHEY and CDR2 SVGAGI come from the germline V gene. V lost 2 bases, J lost 1 base, and 5 bases stayed unmatched. As DNA, the CDR3 is TGTGCCAGCAGTTACGGGGGGACAGGGCAGAACACTGAAGCTTTCTTT. Translation: CASSYGGTGQNTEAFF.

The CDR3 nucleotides are TGCGCCAGCAGTCGAAAGGGCACAGATACGCAGTATTTT. Translated, it gives CASSRKGTDTQYF. The chain is built from TRBV5-1 and TRBJ2-3; no definite D call. V lost 5 bases to trimming and J lost 1 base, with 8 bases between them. The germline V gene encodes CDR1 SGHRS and CDR2 YFSETQ. The CDR3 sequence is 13 residues long. The whole variable domain, filled in from reference TRBV5-1 and TRBJ2-3, reads KAGVTQTPRYLIKTRGQQVTLSCSPISGHRSVSWYQQTPGQGLQFLFEYFSETQRNKGNFPGRFSGRQFSNSRSEMNVSTLELGDSALYLCASSRKGTDTQYFGPGTRLTVL.

This chain connects TRBV28 to TRBJ2-7; D may be TRBD1 (6 bases). This CDR3 region has 14 residues. Germline lookup yields CDR1 MDHEN and CDR2 SYDVKM. V lost 0 bases to trimming and J lost 2 bases, with 8 bases between them. The DNA of the CDR3 is TGTGCCAGCAGTTTATGGGGGACAACCTACGAGCAGTACTTC. Translating it yields CASSLWGTTYEQYF.